This passage covers 6 T cell receptor beta chains from one sample sequenced in a study of blood T cell repertoires in COVID-19. Data came from immunoSEQ multiplex PCR; TCRdb stores just in-frame clones and leaves some out. This table holds 310,000 or so clones, 70% to 90% found once. Sequencing was carried out using peripheral blood. The origin of the receptors is a woman aged 45-65 years with active or convalescent COVID-19.

The chain links TRBV2 to TRBJ1-1; TRBD1 is a possible D gene (6 bases). Germline assignment: CDR1 SNHLY and CDR2 FYNNEI. CDR3 size: 13 residues. Between the trimmed V and J ends, which lost 7 bases and 11 bases, there was a span of 20 bases. CDR3 protein: CASNSNPRGGAFF. In DNA form, the CDR3 reads TGTGCCAGCAATAGTAACCCAAGGGGGGGGGCTTTCTTT.

This clone was picked up one time. The CDR3 bases are TGTGCCAGCAGCTTCTCCCGGGACAGGGTCTTCTCTGGGGCCAACGTCCTGACTTTC. It is translated as CASSFSRDRVFSGANVLTF. The V gene is TRBV9, the J gene TRBJ2-6; 9 bases match TRBD1. From germline, CDR1 is SGDLS and CDR2 YYNGEE. The V segment lost 4 bases and the J segment 0 bases; nucleotides outside the gene matches: 11. CDR3 length: 19 amino acids.

The chain uses TRBV4-3 and TRBJ2-7; a weak D match, TRBD2 (5 bases). CDR3 size: 15 residues. V dropped 1 base and J dropped 0 bases, with 10 bases sitting between them. Germline values: CDR1 LGHNA, CDR2 YSLEER. Here the CDR3 DNA reads TGCGCCAGCAGCCAAGGGGCGGGTCCCTCCTACGAGCAGTACTTC. Protein sequence: CASSQGAGPSYEQYF.

The chain uses TRBV19 and TRBJ2-5, with D possibly TRBD1 on 6 matching bases. The CDR3 contains 14 residues. V was cut by 5 bases and J by 1 base, with 11 bases left in between. The germline CDR1 and CDR2 sequences are LNHDA and SQIVND (reference sequence). CDR3 sequence: CASSEGQLQETQYF. The CDR3 nucleotides read TGTGCCAGTAGTGAAGGACAGCTCCAAGAGACCCAGTACTTC.

The chain uses TRBV30 and TRBJ2-1; D not certain. Trimming removed 2 bases from V and 0 bases from J, with 2 bases in between. Germline CDR1 reads GTSNPN; CDR2 reads SVGIG (reference sequence). The CDR3 spans 12 residues. The CDR3 nucleotides are TGTGCCTGGAGTTACTCCTACAATGAGCAGTTCTTC. As protein: CAWSYSYNEQFF.

The chain has TRBV6-6 and TRBJ1-1, with no clear D. Germline CDR1 MNHNY, CDR2 SVGAGI (reference sequence). With 7 bases removed from V and 3 bases from J, the gap between germline ends came to 12 bases. The CDR3 spans 13 residues. CDR3 region: CASNLRGDTEAFF. CDR3 bases: TGTGCCAGCAACTTACGCGGGGACACTGAAGCTTTCTTT.